These 12 T cell receptor beta chains came from one sample sequenced in a study of persistence of HIV-infected CD4 T cells (dated by TCRdb to about 2020). For these receptors, no antigen is known. Reading the label with the study, this specimen's treatment or condition is: suppressive antiretroviral therapy. As a nonspecific positive control representing the CD4+ T cell repertoire, the cells were stimulated with anti-CD3/anti-CD28 magnetic beads. Sorting of responding CD4+ T cells was based on upregulation of both CD40 ligand and CD69. The immunoSEQ hsTCRB assay version 4 in survey mode was used to sequence TCRbeta repertoires from genomic DNA. Entries here come from immuneACCESS through TCRdb and include only in-frame sequences with V and J called. Some clones fail to appear in such tables; in the studies checked, an unresolved V gene covers under half of the shortfall, and the cause of the remainder is unknown. Across this sample there are roughly 48,000 clones, with about 88% seen only once. Roughly 0.46% of the sample comes from the top ten.

Sequencing was performed on CD4+ T cells sorted from PBMCs after approximately 19-hour stimulation, taken from a patient who received antiretroviral therapy. This specimen's cell subset or site label, per the study, means: CD40L+CD69+ CD4 T cells responding to anti-CD3/anti-CD28 beads, representing the overall repertoire. The receptors here all came from an adult woman with HIV who was CMV-seropositive.

The chain carries TRBV2 and TRBJ2-3; 8 nucleotides align to TRBD2. Germline CDR1 reads SNHLY; CDR2 reads FYNNEI. After removal of 4 bases from V and 5 bases from J, the junction contained 8 bases not matched to a gene. The length of the CDR3 is 15 residues. The CDR3 DNA reads TGTGCCAGCAGTGTCTACCGGGGGGGTGGAGATACGCAGTATTTT. It translates to CASSVYRGGGDTQYF.

The J gene is TRBJ2-4, the V gene TRBV7-3; 10 nucleotides align to TRBD1. V lost 5 bases, J lost 14 bases, and 9 bases stayed unmatched. The germline gives CDR1 SGHTA, CDR2 FQGTGA. This CDR3 has 13 amino acids. CDR3: CASSQRTGGTKYF. The CDR3, as DNA: TGTGCCAGCAGCCAAAGGACAGGGGGGACCAAGTACTTC.

The chain carries TRBV4-1 and TRBJ2-4; either TRBD1 or TRBD2 may supply D (5 bases each). The V and J ends lost 4 bases and 0 bases respectively, with 19 bases between them. The CDR3 loop spans 18 amino acids. CDR1 is MGHRA and CDR2 is YSYEKL in the germline V gene. CDR3 sequence: CASSRPPGLEIAKNIQYF. As DNA, the CDR3 is TGCGCCAGCAGCCGTCCTCCGGGGCTGGAGATAGCCAAAAACATTCAGTACTTC.

The CDR3 loop is CASSETGGKDSPLHF. The CDR3, as DNA: TGTGCCAGCAGCGAGACAGGGGGCAAGGATTCACCCCTCCACTTT. J is TRBJ1-6 and V is TRBV7-2, with 10 bases lining up with TRBD1. CDR1 and CDR2 (germline): SGHTA, FQGNSA. V shed 5 bases, J shed 8 bases, and the junction held 6 bases outside the gene matches. This CDR3 is built from 15 residues.

A few counts support this clone. The sample holds other DNA sequences that translate to the same CDR3. The gene calls are TRBV5-1 and TRBJ1-1; D ambiguous. Germline V gene data show CDR1 as SGHRS and CDR2 as YFSETQ. The V end lost 4 bases, the J end lost 1 base, and 8 bases lay between the germline ends. This CDR3 comprises 13 residues. The CDR3 loop reads CASSRTGNTEAFF. Written as DNA, the CDR3 is TGCGCCAGCAGCCGGACGGGGAACACTGAAGCTTTCTTT.

The chain recombines TRBV24-1 with TRBJ2-1; 7 bases match TRBD2. V lost 8 bases, J lost 7 bases, and 10 bases stayed unmatched. This CDR3 has 14 residues. Germline V lookup: CDR1 KGHDR, CDR2 SFDVKD. As DNA, the CDR3 is TGTGCCACCACTCTAAGCGGGGCGGGGAATGAGCAGTTCTTC. This encodes CATTLSGAGNEQFF.

The chain links TRBV19 to TRBJ1-1; 7 bases align to TRBD1. CDR1 and CDR2 (germline): LNHDA, SQIVND (reference sequence). The V and J ends lost 7 bases and 1 base, in that order; junction bases with no gene match: 6. The CDR3 covers 14 residues. The CDR3 loop reads CASIPTGRNTEAFF. The CDR3 DNA reads as TGTGCCAGTATACCGACAGGGCGGAACACTGAAGCTTTCTTT.

J is TRBJ2-3 and V is TRBV19; the D gene is possibly TRBD2 (6 bases). Germline values: CDR1 LNHDA, CDR2 SQIVND (reference sequence). Between the trimmed V and J ends, which lost 6 bases and 2 bases, there was a span of 12 bases. This CDR3 spans 14 amino acids. CDR3 coding DNA: TGTGCCAGTAGCGGAGGGGTATCCACAGATACGCAGTATTTT. It translates to CASSGGVSTDTQYF.

The chain uses TRBV3-1 (or the pseudogene TRBV3-2) and TRBJ1-4; a weak D match, TRBD1 (6 bases). V was shortened by 0 bases and J by 6 bases, with 17 bases between the two germline ends. Germline values: CDR1 LGHDT, CDR2 YNNKEL (reference sequence). This CDR3 comprises 17 residues. The CDR3 DNA is TGTGCCAGCAGCCAAGAAGTGGGACGGGGGGCCGATGAAAAACTGTTTTTT. Translation gives CASSQEVGRGADEKLFF.

The J gene is TRBJ2-5, the V gene TRBV4-2; TRBD2 matches at 10 bases. The CDR3 loop spans 17 amino acids. The germline gives CDR1 LGHNA, CDR2 YNFKEQ. The ends lost 0 bases at V and 3 bases at J; junction bases unmatched: 7. CDR3 in DNA: TGTGCCAGCAGCCAAGAAGGTGCAGCGGGGGGGGAAGAGACCCAGTACTTC. It specifies CASSQEGAAGGEETQYF.

The genes are TRBV6-6 and TRBJ2-3; TRBD2 agrees at 16 bases. Germline CDR1 MNHNY, CDR2 SVGAGI (reference sequence). V shed 5 bases, J shed 1 base, and the junction held 3 bases outside the gene matches. This CDR3 is 17 amino acids long. The CDR3 sequence: CASSQGLAGGGTDTQYF. In DNA, the CDR3 is TGTGCCAGCAGTCAGGGACTAGCGGGGGGGGGCACAGATACGCAGTATTTT.

Here the CDR3 reads CSVEVGNTDTQYF. CDR3 DNA: TGCAGCGTTGAAGTCGGTAACACAGATACGCAGTATTTT. V gene TRBV29-1 combines with J gene TRBJ2-3, with unresolved D. This CDR3 is built from 13 residues. V lost 1 base, J lost 2 bases, and 7 bases lay in between. Germline CDR1 is SQVTM and CDR2 is ANQGSEA.